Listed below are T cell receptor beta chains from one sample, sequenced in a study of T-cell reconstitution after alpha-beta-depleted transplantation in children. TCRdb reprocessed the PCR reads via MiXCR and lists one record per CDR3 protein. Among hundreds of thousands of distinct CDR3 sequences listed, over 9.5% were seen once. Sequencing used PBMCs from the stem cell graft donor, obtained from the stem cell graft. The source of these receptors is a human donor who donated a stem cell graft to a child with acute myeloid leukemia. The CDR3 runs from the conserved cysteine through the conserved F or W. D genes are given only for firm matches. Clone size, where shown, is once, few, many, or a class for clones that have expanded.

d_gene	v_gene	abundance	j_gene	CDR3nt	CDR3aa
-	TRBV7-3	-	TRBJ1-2	TGTGCCAGCAGCCCTGGGCCGGGACCCTATGGCTACACCTTC	CASSPGPGPYGYTF
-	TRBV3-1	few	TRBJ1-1	TGTGCCAGCAGCCTTTGTAGTCACCACGGATCAACGATGAACACTGAAGCTTTCTTT	CASSLCSHHGSTMNTEAFF
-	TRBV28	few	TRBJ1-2	TGTGCCAGCAGAAAAGGGGGTGGCTACACCTTC	CASRKGGGYTF
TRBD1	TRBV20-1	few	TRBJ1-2	TGCAGTGCCCCGGGACAGGGGGCGGCCCCTGGCTACACCTTC	CSAPGQGAAPGYTF
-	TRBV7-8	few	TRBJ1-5	TGTGCCAGCAGCTTGGAGGGGATAAGCAATCAGCCCCAGCATTTT	CASSLEGISNQPQHF
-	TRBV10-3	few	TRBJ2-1	TGTGCCATCAGTGATTGGCAGGGCCCCTACAATGAGCAGTTCTTC	CAISDWQGPYNEQFF
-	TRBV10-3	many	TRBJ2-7	TGTGCCATCAGGGGCGACGAAGGGTCCTACGAGCAGTACTTC	CAIRGDEGSYEQYF
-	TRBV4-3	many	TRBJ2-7	TGCGCCAGCAGCCAAGCTGTTCGGGATGCGAACTACGAGCAGTACTTC	CASSQAVRDANYEQYF
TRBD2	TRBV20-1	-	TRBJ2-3	TGCAGTGCTAGAGATGAGCGGGAGGCCCGTTGGGGTACGCAGTATTTT	CSARDEREARWGTQYF
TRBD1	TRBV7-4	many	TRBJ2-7	TGTGCCAGCAGCTCTCCCCCGGGACAGCAGTACTTCTACGAGCAGTACTTC	CASSSPPGQQYFYEQYF
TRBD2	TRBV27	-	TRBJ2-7	TGTGCCAGCCTAAAACTAGCGGGACCCCTCGAGCAGTACTTC	CASLKLAGPLEQYF
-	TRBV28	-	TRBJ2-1	TGTGCCAGCAGCTCAGCTCTAGTGGTAGCTTACAATGGGCAGTTCTTC	CASSSALVVAYNGQFF
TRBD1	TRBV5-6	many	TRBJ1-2	TGTGCCAGCAGCGGCACGGGACAGGGAGAGGGCTACACCTTC	CASSGTGQGEGYTF
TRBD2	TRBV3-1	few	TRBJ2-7	TGTGCCAGCAGCCCCCAAACCACTAGCGGGAGGCGCTACGAGCAGTACTTC	CASSPQTTSGRRYEQYF
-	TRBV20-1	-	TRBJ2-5	TGCAGTGCTAGTCTCGTTAGCGAGACCCAGTACTTC	CSASLVSETQYF
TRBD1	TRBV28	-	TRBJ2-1	TGTGCCAGCAGACCCCACCTCGGGACAGGCAATGAGCAGTTCTTC	CASRPHLGTGNEQFF
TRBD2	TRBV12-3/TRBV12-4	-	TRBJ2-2	TGTGCCAGCAATAAAGGACTAGCGGGAGGGCCGGGCACCGGGGAGCTGTTTTTT	CASNKGLAGGPGTGELFF